Each of the 2 T cell receptor beta chains below was sequenced from the same sample in a study of cytomegalovirus exposure and HLA in healthy donors (dated by TCRdb to about 2017). Library preparation was by the immunoSEQ multiplex PCR assay. A mixture of 60 forward primers for TCR Vbeta segments and 13 reverse primers for TCR Jbeta segments was used in the multiplex PCR. TCRdb obtained this table from immuneACCESS and retained in-frame rearrangements with V and J assigned. These tables miss some clones; where compared with another copy, unresolved V genes account for less than half of the shortfall, and the remainder is unexplained. For this sample the table gives approximately 110,000 clones, of which 77% were detected only once. Of the sample, 3.5% to 4% is held by the ten largest clones. Material: PBMCs. The source of these receptors is a human donor in good health.

This clone was seen only once. CDR3 nucleotide sequence: TGTGCCAGCAGCTTAGACCTAGCGGAGCAGTACTTC. Encoded protein: CASSLDLAEQYF. V usage is TRBV7-8 and J usage is TRBJ2-7, with D perhaps TRBD2 (6 bases). Per the germline V gene, CDR1 is SGHVS and CDR2 is FQNEAQ. This CDR3 is built from 12 residues. The ends were cut back, 1 base at V and 7 bases at J, with 8 bases in the middle.

V and J are TRBV6-5 and TRBJ2-3, with 7 positions matching TRBD1. V trimming: 2 bases; J trimming: 3 bases; junction bases outside the gene matches: 5. This CDR3 has 15 residues. From germline, CDR1 is MNHEY and CDR2 SVGAGI. CDR3 coding DNA: TGTGCCAGCAGTTACGAGGGACAGACAACAGATACGCAGTATTTT. Its translation is CASSYEGQTTDTQYF.